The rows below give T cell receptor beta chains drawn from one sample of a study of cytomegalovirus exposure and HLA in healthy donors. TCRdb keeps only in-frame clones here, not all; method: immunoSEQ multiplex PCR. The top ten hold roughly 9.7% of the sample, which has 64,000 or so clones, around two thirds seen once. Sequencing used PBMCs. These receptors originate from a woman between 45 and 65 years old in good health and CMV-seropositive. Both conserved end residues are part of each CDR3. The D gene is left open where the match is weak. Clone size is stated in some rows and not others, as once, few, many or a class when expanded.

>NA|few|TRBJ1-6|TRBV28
CASSLRLNSPLHF
TGTGCCAGCAGTTTGCGCTTAAATTCACCCCTCCACTTT
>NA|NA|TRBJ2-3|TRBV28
CASSLYSPTDTQYF
TGTGCCAGCAGTTTATACTCACCCACAGATACGCAGTATTTT
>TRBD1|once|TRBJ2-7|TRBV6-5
CASSYSGQGARYEQYF
TGTGCCAGCAGTTACTCAGGGCAGGGGGCAAGATACGAGCAGTACTTC
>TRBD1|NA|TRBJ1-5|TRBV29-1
CSVAGTGVQPQHF
TGCAGCGTAGCCGGGACAGGGGTTCAGCCCCAGCATTTT
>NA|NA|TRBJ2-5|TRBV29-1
CSGSGQRETQYF
TGCAGCGGTTCCGGACAGAGGGAGACCCAGTACTTC
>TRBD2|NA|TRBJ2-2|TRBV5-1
CASSLAGTMTGELFF
TGCGCCAGCAGCTTGGCCGGGACTATGACCGGGGAGCTGTTTTTT
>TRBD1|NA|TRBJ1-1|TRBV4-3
CASSQLRDRAHTEAFF
TGCGCCAGCAGCCAGCTCCGGGACAGGGCACACACTGAAGCTTTCTTT
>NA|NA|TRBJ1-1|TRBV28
CASSPTGLGTEAFF
TGTGCCAGCAGTCCCACAGGGTTAGGCACTGAAGCTTTCTTT
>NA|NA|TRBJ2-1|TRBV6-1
CASSPISYNEQFF
TGTGCCAGCAGTCCTATTTCCTACAATGAGCAGTTCTTC
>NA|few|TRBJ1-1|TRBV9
CASSVDVTGTEAFF
TGTGCCAGCAGCGTTGACGTTACGGGCACTGAAGCTTTCTTT
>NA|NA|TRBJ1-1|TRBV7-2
CASSFWGGEAFF
TGTGCCAGCAGCTTTTGGGGCGGTGAAGCTTTCTTT
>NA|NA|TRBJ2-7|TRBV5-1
CASSLGLDTYEQYF
TGCGCCAGCAGCCTGGGACTCGATACCTACGAGCAGTACTTC
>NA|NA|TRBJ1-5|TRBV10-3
CAISETGNQPQHF
TGTGCCATCAGTGAAACAGGAAATCAGCCCCAGCATTTT
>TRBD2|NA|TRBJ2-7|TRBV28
CASSGSVAGEDEQYF
TGTGCCAGCAGCGGCAGCGTAGCGGGAGAAGACGAGCAGTACTTC
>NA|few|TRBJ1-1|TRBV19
CASSRDGSMNTEAFF
TGTGCCAGTAGCCGCGACGGGAGCATGAACACTGAAGCTTTCTTT
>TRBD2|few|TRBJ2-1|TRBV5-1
CASSRTSGGYNEQFF
TGCGCCAGCAGCCGGACTAGCGGGGGTTACAATGAGCAGTTCTTC
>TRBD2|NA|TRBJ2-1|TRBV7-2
CASSLSGGALNEQFF
TGTGCCAGCAGCCTCAGCGGGGGGGCTTTGAATGAGCAGTTCTTC
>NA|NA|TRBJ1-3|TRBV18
CASSLQGQGNTIYF
TGTGCCAGCTCACTGCAGGGGCAAGGAAACACCATATATTTT
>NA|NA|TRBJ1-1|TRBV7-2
CASSPGGKNTEAFF
TGTGCCAGCAGCCCGGGGGGAAAAAACACTGAAGCTTTCTTT
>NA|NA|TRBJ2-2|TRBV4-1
CASRGPSNTGELFF
TGCGCCAGCAGGGGGCCGAGCAACACCGGGGAGCTGTTTTTT
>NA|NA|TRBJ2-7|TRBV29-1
CSVEDRGHYSYEQYF
TGCAGCGTTGAAGATCGGGGACATTACTCCTACGAGCAGTACTTC
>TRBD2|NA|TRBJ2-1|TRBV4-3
CASSQQLRASGDEQFF
TGCGCCAGCAGCCAACAGCTACGGGCTAGCGGGGATGAGCAGTTCTTC
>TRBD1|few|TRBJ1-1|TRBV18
CASSSGGDTEAFF
TGTGCCAGCTCATCAGGGGGTGACACTGAAGCTTTCTTT
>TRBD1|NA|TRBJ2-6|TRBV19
CASSTEGTGSAGANVLTF
TGTGCCAGTAGTACCGAAGGGACAGGGAGTGCTGGGGCCAACGTCCTGACTTTC
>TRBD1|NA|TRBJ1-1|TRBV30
CAWTTGGVTEAFF
TGTGCCTGGACGACAGGGGGTGTCACTGAAGCTTTCTTT
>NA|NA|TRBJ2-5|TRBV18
CASSRGSGQETQYF
TGTGCCAGCTCACGGGGTAGCGGCCAAGAGACCCAGTACTTC
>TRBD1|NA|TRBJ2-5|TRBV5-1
CASSSGQQEETQYF
TGCGCCAGCAGCTCGGGACAGCAGGAAGAGACCCAGTACTTC
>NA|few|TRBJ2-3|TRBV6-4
CASSQEGSSTDTQYF
TGTGCCAGCAGCCAGGAGGGTAGTTCGACAGATACGCAGTATTTT
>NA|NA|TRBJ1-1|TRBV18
CASSPQETGSGTITEAFF
TGTGCCAGCTCACCGCAAGAAACAGGGTCGGGAACAATCACTGAAGCTTTCTTT
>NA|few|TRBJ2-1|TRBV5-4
CASSQLRVGSRDNEQFF
TGTGCCAGCAGCCAACTCCGTGTAGGTAGCAGGGACAATGAGCAGTTCTTC
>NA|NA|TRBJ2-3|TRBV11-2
CASRAPGKRKDTQYF
TGTGCCAGCAGAGCGCCGGGGAAGAGGAAAGATACGCAGTATTTT
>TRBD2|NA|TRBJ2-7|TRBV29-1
CSVENRDSGGFAYEQYF
TGCAGCGTTGAGAACAGGGATAGCGGGGGTTTTGCCTACGAGCAGTACTTC
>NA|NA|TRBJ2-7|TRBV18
CASSPPGLPYEQYF
TGTGCCAGCTCACCACCGGGCCTCCCTTACGAGCAGTACTTC
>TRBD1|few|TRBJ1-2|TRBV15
CATSSPILQGAGGYGYTF
TGTGCCACCAGCAGCCCGATCCTACAGGGGGCCGGGGGCTATGGCTACACCTTC
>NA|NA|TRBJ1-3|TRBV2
CASSLEQSSGNTIYF
TGTGCCAGCAGTCTTGAACAGAGCTCTGGAAACACCATATATTTT
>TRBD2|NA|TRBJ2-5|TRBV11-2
CASSRRGGYYQETQYF
TGTGCCAGCAGCCGACGCGGGGGTTACTACCAAGAGACCCAGTACTTC
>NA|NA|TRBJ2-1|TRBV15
CATSRGGLAGGEQFF
TGTGCCACCAGCAGAGGAGGGCTAGCCGGGGGTGAGCAGTTCTTC
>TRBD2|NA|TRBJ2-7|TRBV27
CASSSTSGQSGGPFTEQYF
TGTGCCAGCAGCTCCACCTCAGGACAGTCGGGAGGGCCGTTCACCGAGCAGTACTTC
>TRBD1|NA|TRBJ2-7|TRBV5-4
CASSHPPGQGRGEQYF
TGTGCCAGCAGCCATCCGCCGGGACAGGGAAGGGGGGAGCAGTACTTC
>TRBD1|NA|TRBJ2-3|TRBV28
CASSGDRAGTDTQYF
TGTGCCAGCAGTGGGGACAGAGCCGGCACAGATACGCAGTATTTT